Each of the 29 T cell receptor beta chains below was sequenced from the same sample in a study of T cell clonality in common variable immunodeficiency. Their cognate antigens are unknown. Notes on the study in general: In common variable immunodeficiency, TCR beta chains reportedly carried fewer deletions and N-nucleotide insertions.

TCRdb keeps only in-frame clones here, not all; method: immunoSEQ multiplex PCR. This repertoire holds about 33,000 clones, and none appear only once. The sequenced sample consisted of peripheral blood mononuclear cells. These receptors were taken from a human donor with common variable immunodeficiency.

A few counts support this clone. The CDR3 is cut off 3 residues early in the read; its end comes from the germline J gene. The J gene is TRBJ1-1, the V gene TRBV30, with D possibly matching TRBD1 (5 bases). V lost 3 bases to trimming and J lost 5 bases, with 13 bases between them. This CDR3 comprises 13 residues. Germline V gene sequence: CDR1 GTSNPN, CDR2 SVGIG (reference sequence). The CDR3 DNA, read in part, is TGTGCCTGGAGCGCCCCAGGGCGTACTGAA. Residues: CAWSAPGRTE. In full, the CDR3 is CAWSAPGRTEAFF. The full variable domain, rest sourced from reference TRBV30 and TRBJ1-1, is SQTIHQWPATLVQPVGSPLSLECTVEGTSNPNLYWYRQAAGRGLQLLFYSVGIGQISSEVPQNLSASRPQDRQFILSSKKLLLSDSGFYLCAWSAPGRTEAFFGQGTRLTVV.

The chain's CDR3 is CASSVTGGGSGANVLTF. The covered CDR3 bases are TGTGCCAGTAGTGTGACAGGGGGAGGCTCTGGGGCCAACGTC. This chain connects TRBV19 to TRBJ2-6; TRBD1 aligns across 9 bases. The CDR3 end is not reached by the read, which stops 3 residues before it; the germline J gene fills it in. V gave up 5 bases and J gave up 0 bases; unmatched junction bases: 5. Germline loops: CDR1 LNHDA, CDR2 SQIVND (reference sequence). The length of the CDR3 is 17 residues.

There are a few counts of this clone. Germline and junction disagree at one end, which may indicate a read error. Sequencing ends 3 residues short of the CDR3 end; the germline J gene provides the rest. The rearrangement links TRBV30 to TRBJ1-5; D possibly corresponds to TRBD1 (5 bases). The CDR3 runs to 15 residues. Germline V lookup: CDR1 GTSNPN, CDR2 SVGIG (reference sequence). The sequenced part of the CDR3 DNA is TGTGCCTGGAGTCACCAGGGTCGCGGCAAGCAGCCC. Amino acid sequence: CAWSHQGRGKQP. The CDR3 as a whole reads CAWSHQGRGKQPQHF.

This clone was counted only a few times. The CDR3 end falls 3 residues outside the read, so it is completed with the germline J gene. V usage is TRBV19 and J usage is TRBJ1-5; 9 bases align to TRBD1. V lost 8 bases and J lost 5; bases outside the gene matches: 4. This CDR3 region has 13 residues. Germline assignment: CDR1 LNHDA and CDR2 SQIVND (reference sequence). CDR3 amino acids: CASSDRGDQPQHF. CDR3 DNA (partial): TGTGCCAGTTCAGACAGGGGGGATCAGCCC.

This clone was counted between two and nine times. The missing CDR3 end, 3 residues past where the read stops, is filled in from the germline J gene. This rearrangement joins TRBV30 to TRBJ2-1; perhaps TRBD2 as D (5 bases). Trimming removed 0 bases at V and 0 bases at J, with 18 bases between. This CDR3 spans 18 amino acids. Germline V CDR1 and CDR2: GTSNPN, SVGIG (reference sequence). The covered CDR3 bases are TGTGCCTGGAGTGTAATTTCGGACTCCCCGAGCTCCTACAATGAG. Translation: CAWSVISDSPSSYNE. The whole CDR3 sequence is CAWSVISDSPSSYNEQFF. Full variable domain (outside the CDR3, taken from reference TRBV30 and TRBJ2-1): SQTIHQWPATLVQPVGSPLSLECTVEGTSNPNLYWYRQAAGRGLQLLFYSVGIGQISSEVPQNLSASRPQDRQFILSSKKLLLSDSGFYLCAWSVISDSPSSYNEQFFGPGTRLTVL.

This clone occurred many times. Read sequence stops 3 residues before the CDR3 end, and the germline J gene provides the missing end. The J gene is TRBJ1-1, the V gene TRBV11-2, with D possibly matching TRBD1 (6 bases). Per the germline V gene, CDR1 is SGHAT and CDR2 is FQNNGV. This CDR3 is 15 amino acids long. V lost 1 base to trimming and J lost 5 bases, with 14 bases between them. This CDR3 reads CASSLVFRGRTEAFF. Incomplete CDR3 DNA: TGTGCCAGCAGCTTAGTGTTTAGGGGGAGGACTGAA.

This clone occurred a few times. The read falls 3 residues short of the CDR3 end, and the missing part is taken from the germline J gene. The chain carries TRBV20-1 and TRBJ2-7; 8 bases map to TRBD1. The germline gives CDR1 DFQATT, CDR2 SNEGSKA (reference sequence). The CDR3 has 14 amino acids. The ends lost 3 bases at V and 4 bases at J; junction bases unmatched: 8. CDR3 protein: CSASRPGGRYEQYF. The CDR3 bases that were read are TGCAGTGCTAGTCGGCCAGGGGGCAGATACGAG.

This clone was seen at least ten times. The read gets to within 3 residues of the CDR3 end, and the germline J gene fills in the rest. This chain joins TRBV4-1 and TRBJ1-5; no clear D. Germline V CDR1 and CDR2: MGHRA, YSYEKL. Trimming took off 0 bases at V and 5 bases at J, with 14 bases between the two ends. The CDR3 totals 16 residues. The CDR3 sequence is CASSQDLTRPHQPQHF. The CDR3 bases that were read are TGCGCCAGCAGCCAAGATCTTACCAGGCCTCATCAGCCC.

This clone was recorded many times. Coverage ceases 3 residues before the CDR3 finishes, and the germline J gene fills in the end. The chain links TRBV10-1 to TRBJ2-3; 10 nucleotides align to TRBD2. The CDR3 totals 14 residues. CDR1 WNHNN and CDR2 SYGVQD come from the germline V gene (reference sequence). The sequenced part of the CDR3 DNA is TGCGCCAGCAGCAAGGGGACTAGCGCCACTTCG. Its translation: CASSKGTSATS. The whole CDR3 protein is CASSKGTSATSQYF.

This clone was counted between two and nine times. The sequence runs out 3 residues before the end of the CDR3; the remainder is reconstructed from the germline J gene. The chain carries TRBV11-3 and TRBJ1-1; D may be TRBD1 (6 bases). The CDR3 length is 15 residues. CDR1 and CDR2 (germline): SGHNT, YENEEA. Trimming left V 5 bases short and J 2 bases short, with 15 bases between. CDR3 residues: CASSPTHRANTEAFF. Incomplete CDR3 DNA: TGTGCCAGCAGCCCGACCCACAGGGCTAACACTGAA.

In the case of this clone: Coverage ceases 3 residues before the CDR3 finishes, and the germline J gene fills in the end. The V and J genes are TRBV30 and TRBJ2-5; D unclear. The CDR3 length is 15 residues. V lost 1 base and J 4 bases, leaving 16 bases between the germline ends. The germline CDR1 and CDR2 sequences are GTSNPN and SVGIG (reference sequence). CDR3 loop: CAWSASKARLETQYF. The DNA read from the CDR3 is TGTGCCTGGAGTGCCTCAAAGGCCCGTCTAGAGACC.

In regard to this clone: The read ends 3 residues before the CDR3 terminus; that terminus is restored from the germline J gene. The chain recombines TRBV18 with TRBJ2-5; 7 bases align to TRBD1. The CDR3 has 15 residues. Germline values: CDR1 KGHSH, CDR2 LQKENI. V lost 5 bases to trimming and J lost 2 bases; unmatched junction nucleotides: 8. The sequenced part of the CDR3 DNA is TGTGCCAGCTCAACCACGGCGACAGGGCAAGAGACC. Amino acid sequence: CASSTTATGQET. The complete CDR3 reads CASSTTATGQETQYF.

This clone was counted ten times or more. The CDR3 bases that were read are TGTGCCAGCTCACCATCAGGACTCCAAGAGACC. This codes for CASSPSGLQET. The entire CDR3 protein reads CASSPSGLQETQYF. The rearrangement links TRBV18 to TRBJ2-5; perhaps TRBD2 as D (5 bases). The read ends 3 residues shy of where the CDR3 ends; the end is completed using the germline J gene. V lost 2 bases and J 1 base, leaving 8 bases between the germline ends. This CDR3 has 14 residues. Germline V gene data show CDR1 as KGHSH and CDR2 as LQKENI.

A remark on this clone: The read finishes 3 residues shy of the CDR3 end, and the germline J gene is used to complete it. V gene TRBV2 combines with J gene TRBJ2-2; TRBD1 matches 7 bases. This CDR3 is 15 amino acids long. The germline gives CDR1 SNHLY, CDR2 FYNNEI. Trimming cost V 4 bases and J 4 bases; bases outside gene matches: 6. The sequenced part of the CDR3 DNA is TGTGCCAGCAGTGTGATACAGGGGAGCACCGGGGAG. Its translation: CASSVIQGSTGE. The full CDR3 protein reads CASSVIQGSTGELFF. Supplemented by reference TRBV2 and TRBJ2-2, the full variable domain reads EPEVTQTPSHQVTQMGQEVILRCVPISNHLYFYWYRQILGQKVEFLVSFYNNEISEKSEIFDDQFSVERPDGSNFTLKIRSTKLEDSAMYFCASSVIQGSTGELFFGEGSRLTVL.

About this clone: The observed sequence ends 3 residues before the CDR3 terminus, with the missing tail filled in from the germline J gene. V gene TRBV30 combines with J gene TRBJ2-1, with TRBD2 identical over 8 bases. This CDR3 contains 15 residues. V trimming: 4 bases; J trimming: 7 bases; junction bases outside the gene matches: 12. Germline V gives CDR1 GTSNPN, CDR2 SVGIG (reference sequence). CDR3 residues: CAWMFLRGGGNEQFF. The CDR3 bases that were read are TGTGCCTGGATGTTCCTCCGGGGGGGAGGTAATGAG.

In its sample, this clone was seen many times. The read comes to an end 3 residues before the CDR3 does, leaving the germline J gene to fill in the end. The chain is built from TRBV5-1 and TRBJ1-1; 7 bases fit TRBD1. V dropped 5 bases and J dropped 1; count of bases not matched to a gene: 11. This CDR3 region has 16 residues. The germline V gene has CDR1 SGHRS and CDR2 YFSETQ. The part of the CDR3 DNA that was read is TGCGCCAGCAGTCCCATACAGGGGACCCAGAACACTGAA. It translates to CASSPIQGTQNTE. From start to end, the CDR3 is CASSPIQGTQNTEAFF.

This clone showed up just a few times. The CDR3 end is not reached by the read, which stops 3 residues before it; the germline J gene fills it in. The chain is built from TRBV19 and TRBJ1-6; tentative D call: TRBD1 (6 bases). The ends were cut back, 7 bases at V and 6 bases at J, with 10 bases in the middle. This CDR3 is built from 13 residues. Germline V CDR1 and CDR2: LNHDA, SQIVND (reference sequence). This CDR3 is CASTGQTNSPLHF. The covered CDR3 bases are TGTGCCAGTACTGGACAGACTAATTCACCC.

This clone was recorded at least ten times. From the germline J gene comes the end of the CDR3, since the read stops 3 residues before it. The chain carries TRBV2 and TRBJ2-7; D unclear. Germline V gene sequence: CDR1 SNHLY, CDR2 FYNNEI. CDR3 length: 14 amino acids. V lost 6 bases and J 0 bases, leaving 12 bases between the germline ends. The CDR3 DNA, read in part, is TGTGCCAGCAGCATGACAAGGAGCTCCTACGAG. It yields the protein CASSMTRSSYE. The full-length CDR3 reads as CASSMTRSSYEQYF.

Worth noting for this clone: The read ends 3 residues before the CDR3 terminus; that terminus is restored from the germline J gene. V gene TRBV7-9 combines with J gene TRBJ1-1, with 9 bases matching TRBD1. After removal of 7 bases from V and 6 bases from J, the junction contained 9 bases not matched to a gene. Germline V gene lookup returns CDR1 SEHNR and CDR2 FQNEAQ (reference sequence). CDR3 length: 14 residues. CDR3 bases read: TGTGCCAGCACTCCCGGGACAGGGATATCTGAA. Translated: CASTPGTGISE. The whole CDR3 sequence is CASTPGTGISEAFF.

The sample holds many counts of this clone. The read ends 3 residues early relative to the CDR3; the germline J gene fills the gap. This sequence joins TRBV29-1 and TRBJ2-3; D is undetermined. Germline loops: CDR1 SQVTM, CDR2 ANQGSEA. Trimming removed 8 bases from V and 2 bases from J, with 20 bases in between. CDR3 size: 15 residues. The part of the CDR3 DNA that was read is TGCAGCACCAATGACTTATTCGGTCACACAGATACG. It yields the protein CSTNDLFGHTDT. The CDR3 reads in full as CSTNDLFGHTDTQYF.

This clone was observed many times. The junction does not match germline at one end; this may be a read error. The CDR3 sequence: CASSLDYSKQPQHF. The DNA read from the CDR3 is TGTGCCAGCAGCCTAGATTATAGCAAGCAGCCC. The rearrangement uses TRBV5-5 and TRBJ1-5, with D unresolved. The CDR3 extends 3 residues past the end of the read, so its final part is completed from the germline J gene. CDR1 and CDR2 from the germline V gene are SGHKS and YYEKEE (reference sequence). This CDR3 contains 14 residues.

Remarks on this clone: The read ends 3 residues before the CDR3 terminus; that terminus is restored from the germline J gene. The chain couples TRBV5-5 to TRBJ1-5, with TRBD1 matching over 11 bases. The V and J ends lost 4 bases and 7 bases, in that order; junction bases with no gene match: 7. Germline V gene lookup returns CDR1 SGHKS and CDR2 YYEKEE (reference sequence). The CDR3 has 15 amino acids. The CDR3 reads CASSEGTGGSQPQHF. Partial CDR3 DNA: TGTGCCAGCAGCGAAGGGACAGGGGGATCCCAGCCC.

CDR3 bases read: TGTGCCAGCAGTGACAGGGAGGATCAGCCC. The encoded protein is CASSDREDQP. From start to end, the CDR3 is CASSDREDQPQHF. V and J are TRBV6-1 and TRBJ1-5, with D possibly TRBD1 on 5 matching bases. Sequencing ends 3 residues short of the CDR3 end; the germline J gene provides the rest. Germline values: CDR1 MNHNS, CDR2 SASEGT. The V end was cut by 3 bases, the J end by 5 bases, with 8 bases between. The CDR3 sequence is 13 residues long.

A remark on this clone: The read finishes 3 residues shy of the CDR3 end, and the germline J gene is used to complete it. The chain recombines TRBV7-8 with TRBJ2-7; 7 nucleotides agree with TRBD2. This CDR3 spans 14 amino acids. Per the germline V gene, CDR1 is SGHVS and CDR2 is FQNEAQ. The junction had 9 bases not matched to a gene; V was cut back by 4 bases and J by 6 bases. CDR3 DNA (partial): TGTGCCAGCAGCTGGGTGGGGGGGGGTGGCGAG. Translating it yields CASSWVGGGGE. The full CDR3 is CASSWVGGGGEQYF. Using reference TRBV7-8 and TRBJ2-7 for the parts outside the CDR3, the full variable domain is GAGVSQSPRYKVAKRGQDVALRCDPISGHVSLFWYQQALGQGPEFLTYFQNEAQLDKSGLPSDRFFAERPEGSVSTLKIQRTQQEDSAVYLCASSWVGGGGEQYFGPGTRLTVT.

With respect to this clone: Read sequence stops 3 residues before the CDR3 end, and the germline J gene provides the missing end. The chain couples TRBV30 to TRBJ1-2, with 9 bases lining up with TRBD1. In germline, CDR1 is GTSNPN, CDR2 SVGIG (reference sequence). After removal of 4 bases from V and 6 bases from J, the junction contained 12 bases not matched to a gene. This CDR3 contains 15 residues. CDR3 sequence: CAWTGVGQGEDGYTF. CDR3 bases read: TGTGCCTGGACCGGGGTGGGACAGGGAGAGGATGGC. The complete variable domain, with remaining parts taken from reference TRBV30 and TRBJ1-2, reads SQTIHQWPATLVQPVGSPLSLECTVEGTSNPNLYWYRQAAGRGLQLLFYSVGIGQISSEVPQNLSASRPQDRQFILSSKKLLLSDSGFYLCAWTGVGQGEDGYTFGSGTRLTVV.

This clone was seen ten or more times. The read ends 3 residues early relative to the CDR3; the germline J gene fills the gap. The chain joins TRBV7-9 to TRBJ1-3; D is undetermined. V was trimmed by 2 bases and J by 0 bases, leaving 8 bases between them. The CDR3 contains 15 residues. Per germline, CDR1 SEHNR and CDR2 FQNEAQ (reference sequence). CDR3 amino acids: CASSLTRYSGNTIYF. The covered CDR3 bases are TGTGCCAGCAGCTTAACTCGATACTCTGGAAACACC. Full variable domain (rest looked up from reference TRBV7-9 and TRBJ1-3): DTGVSQNPRHKITKRGQNVTFRCDPISEHNRLYWYRQTLGQGPEFLTYFQNEAQLEKSRLLSDRFSAERPKGSFSTLEIQRTEQGDSAMYLCASSLTRYSGNTIYFGEGSWLTVV.

This clone was counted at least ten times. The DNA ends 3 residues before the CDR3 does, and the rest of the CDR3 is filled in from the germline J gene. The V gene is TRBV7-6, the J gene TRBJ1-6; D perhaps matches TRBD1 (6 bases). This CDR3 has 14 residues. Germline V gene data show CDR1 as SGHVS and CDR2 as FNYEAQ. Deletions cut 3 bases from V and 8 bases from J, with 11 bases between. The CDR3 sequence: CASSLGHHYSPLHF. CDR3 DNA, as far as it was read: TGTGCCAGCAGCTTGGGACACCATTATTCACCC. Combining the CDR3 with reference TRBV7-6 and TRBJ1-6 gives the whole variable domain GAGVSQSPRYKVTKRGQDVALRCDPISGHVSLYWYRQALGQGPEFLTYFNYEAQQDKSGLPNDRFSAERPEGSISTLTIQRTEQRDSAMYRCASSLGHHYSPLHFGNGTRLTVT.

This clone was detected many times. The read ends 3 residues early relative to the CDR3; the germline J gene fills the gap. J is TRBJ1-4 and V is TRBV4-2, with D tentatively TRBD1 (5 bases). The CDR3 length is 15 residues. Germline CDR1 and CDR2: LGHNA and YNFKEQ. V was pared by 4 bases and J by 4 bases, with 13 bases between. CDR3 DNA (partial): TGTGCCAGCAGCCCTCCCGGACAAGATAATGAAAAA. Protein sequence: CASSPPGQDNEK. Given in full, the CDR3 is CASSPPGQDNEKLFF.

In its sample, this clone was seen many times. Here the CDR3 reads CASSSSGASTDTQYF. The sequenced CDR3 bases are TGCGCCAGCAGCTCAAGCGGGGCTAGCACAGATACG. The V gene is TRBV5-1, the J gene TRBJ2-3; TRBD2 aligns across 7 bases. The read ends 3 residues early relative to the CDR3; the germline J gene fills the gap. Germline V lookup: CDR1 SGHRS, CDR2 YFSETQ. With V trimmed by 3 bases and J by 0 bases, 4 bases remained unmatched. The CDR3 is 15 amino acids.